Each of the 7 T cell receptor beta chains below was sequenced from the same sample in a study of blood T cell repertoires in COVID-19. TCRdb's copy holds only in-frame clones and misses some; the assay was immunoSEQ multiplex PCR. The table lists over 300,000 clones, about 84% of them singletons. The sample taken for sequencing was peripheral blood. All receptors come from a woman in her forties or fifties with acute or convalescent COVID-19.

This clone was seen a few times. CDR3 sequence (DNA): TGTGCCACCAGCAGAACATATTTAACAGGGGGCGGAGAAAAACTGTTTTTT. It codes for CATSRTYLTGGGEKLFF. The rearrangement joins TRBV15 to TRBJ1-4; 9 bases agree with TRBD1. The CDR3 totals 17 residues. The V gene end was trimmed by 2 bases and the J gene end by 8 bases; junction bases not matched to a gene: 12. Germline V gives CDR1 LNHNV, CDR2 YYDKDF (reference sequence).

The chain employs TRBV19 and TRBJ2-3, with no clear D. In germline, CDR1 is LNHDA, CDR2 SQIVND (reference sequence). Trimming stripped 2 bases from V and 4 bases from J, with 13 bases between. The length of the CDR3 is 15 residues. The CDR3 DNA reads as TGTGCCAGTAGTATACCCAGTCGCGGCGCAGATACGCAGTATTTT. Its translation is CASSIPSRGADTQYF.

This rearrangement joins TRBV28 to TRBJ1-2; D is perhaps TRBD1 (6 bases). This CDR3 is built from 15 residues. V dropped 3 bases and J dropped 8 bases, with 19 bases sitting between them. In germline, CDR1 is MDHEN, CDR2 SYDVKM. Here the CDR3 DNA reads TGTGCCAGCAGTTTTATGGACAGAGACTATAGAGGCTACACCTTC. Its translation is CASSFMDRDYRGYTF.

The gene calls are TRBV7-6 and TRBJ2-5, with 9 bases matching TRBD1. V trimming: 3 bases; J trimming: 5 bases; junction bases outside the gene matches: 7. Germline CDR1 SGHVS, CDR2 FNYEAQ. This CDR3 has 15 residues. CDR3 sequence: CASSFSTGGRETQYF. The CDR3 bases are TGTGCCAGCAGCTTCAGTACAGGGGGCAGGGAGACCCAGTACTTC.

This chain links TRBV14 with TRBJ2-3; the D gene is possibly TRBD1 (6 bases). The CDR3 covers 16 residues. Germline CDR1 SGHDN, CDR2 FVKESK. Trimming removed 4 bases at V and 1 base at J, with 15 bases between. CDR3 sequence reads: CASSPNTGYGTDTQYF. In DNA, the CDR3 is TGTGCCAGCAGCCCCAACACAGGGTACGGCACAGATACGCAGTATTTT. The full variable domain, completed using reference TRBV14 and TRBJ2-3, is EAGVTQFPSHSVIEKGQTVTLRCDPISGHDNLYWYRRVMGKEIKFLLHFVKESKQDESGMPNNRFLAERTGGTYSTLKVQPAELEDSGVYFCASSPNTGYGTDTQYFGPGTRLTVL.

Only one count was recorded for this clone. The chain employs TRBV18 and TRBJ2-7; possibly TRBD1 for D (5 bases). V lost 4 bases and J 4 bases, leaving 8 bases between the germline ends. Per germline, CDR1 KGHSH and CDR2 LQKENI. The CDR3 is made up of 12 amino acids. CDR3 loop: CASSLDRYEQYF. The CDR3, as DNA: TGTGCCAGCTCACTAGACAGATACGAGCAGTACTTC.

The chain links TRBV15 to TRBJ1-4; D call uncertain. V was pared by 7 bases and J by 1 base, with 16 bases between. Germline CDR1 is LNHNV and CDR2 is YYDKDF (reference sequence). The CDR3 has 16 residues. CDR3 DNA sequence: TGTGCCACCACACGAACGGCAACGGGAACTAATGAAAAACTGTTTTTT. It specifies CATTRTATGTNEKLFF. Together with reference TRBV15 and TRBJ1-4, the CDR3 gives the full variable domain: DAMVIQNPRYQVTQFGKPVTLSCSQTLNHNVMYWYQQKSSQAPKLLFHYYDKDFNNEADTPDNFQSRRPNTSFCFLDIRSPGLGDTAMYLCATTRTATGTNEKLFFGSGTQLSVL.